These T cell receptor beta chains were read from a single sample in a study of T cells in Graves' hyperthyroidism and ophthalmopathy. Each CDR3 protein gets one entry after TCRdb re-called the multiplex PCR reads with MiXCR. The data contain approximately 600,000 distinct CDR3 sequences, less than 25% of them seen just once; the ten biggest clones take up 34%. The source material was blood. These receptors came from a young man with Graves' ophthalmopathy. The CDR3 runs from the conserved cysteine through the conserved F or W. Fields, in order: CDR3 length, V gene, J gene, D gene, clone size, CDR3 DNA, CDR3 protein. D genes are given only for firm matches. For some rows the clone size is stated as once, few or many, or as a class when expanded; others skip it.

16,TRBV20-1,TRBJ2-1,TRBD1,.,TGCAGTGCTAGAGACAATGACAGGGAGAATTACAATGAGCAGTTCTTC,CSARDNDRENYNEQFF
14,TRBV20-1,TRBJ2-3,.,.,TGCAGTGCTAGTGAGGGACCTAGCACAGATACGCAGTATTTT,CSASEGPSTDTQYF
17,TRBV5-5,TRBJ2-7,TRBD1,.,TGTGCCAGCAGCTTGACATCGACCGGGACAGGGGTGTTCGAGCAGTACTTC,CASSLTSTGTGVFEQYF
13,TRBV12-3/TRBV12-4,TRBJ1-2,.,many,TGTGCCAGCAGCGAACAGGTCGGTTATGGCTACACCTTC,CASSEQVGYGYTF
16,TRBV13,TRBJ2-3,TRBD1,.,TGTGCCAGCAGCTCAAGCACAGGGGGAGGCACAGATACGCAGTATTTT,CASSSSTGGGTDTQYF
20,TRBV15,TRBJ2-7,.,few,TGTGCCACCAGCAGAGATTGGGCTTTCTATTCCCCCCTCAATCCCTACGAGCAGTACTTC,CATSRDWAFYSPLNPYEQYF
13,TRBV20-1,TRBJ1-1,TRBD1,many,TGCAGTGTGGCTGGGACAGGAAGCCCTGAAGCTTTCTTT,CSVAGTGSPEAFF
18,TRBV7-2,TRBJ2-3,.,many,TGTGCCAGCAGCTCCCCCCTTAATACCGGACGGAATCCGGATACGCAGTATTTT,CASSSPLNTGRNPDTQYF
16,TRBV7-9,TRBJ2-1,TRBD1,many,TGTGCCAGCAGCCCCAGGACAGGGAACTCCTACAATGAGCAGTTCTTC,CASSPRTGNSYNEQFF
16,TRBV18,TRBJ2-2,.,few,TGTGCCAGCTCACCACGGGCACCAGCGAACACCGGGGAGCTGTTTTTT,CASSPRAPANTGELFF
15,TRBV27,TRBJ2-3,.,.,TGTGCCAGCCGGAGAGGAGATTTTTACACAGATACGCAGTATTTT,CASRRGDFYTDTQYF
16,TRBV28,TRBJ1-4,.,few,TGTGCCAGCAGTCCTCTAAGGACAGCGGCTAATGAAAAACTGTTTTTT,CASSPLRTAANEKLFF
16,TRBV11-2,TRBJ2-7,TRBD1,many,TGTGCCAGCAGCCCAATCGCCGGGACAGGGAACTACGAGCAGTACTTC,CASSPIAGTGNYEQYF
16,TRBV30,TRBJ1-3,.,few,TGTGCCTGGAATAAACAGGGTGCAACCTCTGGAAACACCATATATTTT,CAWNKQGATSGNTIYF
18,TRBV4-1,TRBJ1-3,.,few,TGCGCCAGCAGCCACCCCGCGATTTGGGGGGAGAGGGGAAACACCATATATTTT,CASSHPAIWGERGNTIYF
13,TRBV20-1,TRBJ2-7,.,.,TGCAGTGCGAGACCAGGGGTAGAAGGCGAGCAGTACTTC,CSARPGVEGEQYF
15,TRBV4-1,TRBJ1-2,.,.,TGCGCCAGCAGCCAAGGTCAGGGTATCTACTATGGCTACACCTTC,CASSQGQGIYYGYTF
11,TRBV18,TRBJ1-4,.,many,TGTGCCAGCTCACCAGACTCAAAACTGTTTTTT,CASSPDSKLFF
15,TRBV24-1,TRBJ1-4,.,few,TGTGCCACCAGTGATGTTGAGGCAGAGAATGAAAAACTGTTTTTT,CATSDVEAENEKLFF
13,TRBV14,TRBJ2-4,.,.,TGTGCCAGCAGCCGGGATAGACTAAACATTCAGTACTTC,CASSRDRLNIQYF
17,TRBV5-1,TRBJ2-2,TRBD1,.,TGCGCCAGCAGCTTGGGACAGGGGGCGCGAGGTACCGGGGAGCTGTTTTTT,CASSLGQGARGTGELFF
16,TRBV28,TRBJ2-2,.,few,TGTGCCAGCAGTTTAATGGGAGTAAGGAACACCGGGGAGCTGTTTTTT,CASSLMGVRNTGELFF
14,TRBV20-1,TRBJ1-6,TRBD1,.,TGCAGTGCTACCCGGGACAGTAATAATTCACCCCTCCACTTT,CSATRDSNNSPLHF
14,TRBV19,TRBJ1-1,.,.,TGTGCCGGTAGTTCTTCGGGGGGCAGCGCTGAAGCTTTCTTT,CAGSSSGGSAEAFF
15,TRBV28,TRBJ1-2,.,.,TGTGCCAGCAGTTTATCCCATTCCGGCGCCTATGGCTACACCTTC,CASSLSHSGAYGYTF
15,TRBV5-1,TRBJ2-7,.,.,TGTGCCAGCAGCTACCGCCGGGAGACTAGGTACGAGCAGTACTTC,CASSYRRETRYEQYF
14,TRBV28,TRBJ2-3,.,many,TGTGCCAGCAGTTTAACAGGGAACGGAGATACGCAGTATTTT,CASSLTGNGDTQYF
17,TRBV4-1,TRBJ2-6,.,.,TGCGCCAGCAGCCAAGATAGGGGAAACTCTGGGGCCAACGTCCTGACTTTC,CASSQDRGNSGANVLTF
13,TRBV2,TRBJ1-5,TRBD1,many,TGTGCCAGCAGGGACAGGAGCAATCAGCCCCAGCATTTT,CASRDRSNQPQHF
14,TRBV2,TRBJ2-1,.,many,TGTGCCAGCATTCTTAGCGGCCTCGGGAATGAGCAGTTCTTC,CASILSGLGNEQFF
14,TRBV20-1,TRBJ1-5,.,few,TGCAGTGCCGCGAGACAGGCGAGCAATCAGCCCCAGCATTTT,CSAARQASNQPQHF
15,TRBV7-9,TRBJ2-2,.,.,TGTGCCAGCAGCCGAACGCGGGGGCGCACCGGGGAGCTGTTTTTT,CASSRTRGRTGELFF